This TCR beta chain appears in the sequencing data of a study of shared T cell receptors in the human thymus (dated by TCRdb to the early 2020s). Study-level background: The study investigated the way shared, self-reactive T-cell receptor alpha chains are produced in the human thymus.

The library was prepared using the immunoSEQ multiplex PCR assay. TCRdb's version of the immuneACCESS table is confined to in-frame rearrangements and falls short of the full clone set. An unresolved V gene accounts for under half of the shortfall where checked; the remainder is of unknown origin. The sample table lists hundreds of thousands of clones, roughly 88% of them with a count of one. The top ten clonotypes cover about 0.01% of the sample. The germline V gene encodes CDR1 LGHNA and CDR2 YNFKEQ. Including the terminal cysteine and phenylalanine, the CDR3 comprises 15 residues. Just the 45-base CDR3 DNA is kept, in frame starting at base 1. Note on this clone: No antigen is known for it. Sequence at one end of the junction differs from germline and may be a read error.

This sample was also put to use in a study of human thymus T cells. The second study also describes: In Finland, the donors were immunologically healthy infants who were having open corrective cardiac surgery for congenital heart defects. Thymus tissue was obtained as surgical resects removed during corrective cardiac surgery. Usage of V and J gene segments appeared to be biased in both the thymic and the peripheral blood repertoires. The related research found that thymic TCR repertoires overlapped highly between unrelated individuals. The study described the TCR alpha and beta repertoires in about eight infant thymus samples and a few matching peripheral blood samples. Donor ages ranged from about 7 to 250 days, and the cohort comprised about six male and two female infants. Thymocytes were mechanically released from the tissue and were stored as pellets of roughly 10-34 million cells at -70 degrees C. Genomic DNA was extracted from frozen cell pellets with a QIAsymphony instrument. Using the immunoSEQ multiplex PCR assay, the TCRB and TCRAD loci were amplified from a standardized quantity of quality-controlled genomic DNA. The amplicons spanned the V(D)J region and were long enough to cover the CDR3 and allow V and J genes to be identified. Amplicon sequencing was performed on an Illumina platform through the commercial immunoSEQ service. Corrections for primer bias and sequencing errors followed previously described methods, while TCRAD and TCRB definitions were based on the IMGT database. Analysis of the repertoires was done with immunoSEQ Analyzer 3.0 and VDJTools and included basic statistics, V/J segment usage, diversity estimates, rarefaction and pairwise overlap. Diversity was estimated with Chao1, ChaoE, Efron-Thisted, Shannon and inverse Simpson indices, and also on datasets down-sampled to the smallest sample. Repertoire overlap was determined by strict matching of CDR3 nucleotide sequence, V gene and J gene, and Jaccard-based multidimensional scaling clustering was applied. On average, thymus samples yielded about 810,000 unique TCRB clonotypes, whereas blood samples yielded about 84,000.

Sequenced input: thymocytes. This receptor was obtained from a boy younger than two with a congenital heart defect. Donor details come from another sample of the same person, matched by shared clones. The rearranged chain carries TRBV4-2 and TRBJ2-1, with the D gene call left open. The sequence in DNA is TGTGCCAGCAGCCAAGCACCCGAGTCCTCCAATGAGCAGTTCTTC. This translates into CASSQAPESSNEQFF.